This T cell receptor (beta chain) came from a study of shared T cell receptors in the human thymus. Using immunoSEQ multiplex PCR, the repertoire was profiled, and TCRdb retains in-frame clones only, with some absent. Of 600,000 or so clones listed, over 75% are singletons. This clone was picked up a small number of times. The trim removed 3 bases at V and 4 bases at J, leaving 9 bases unmatched. This CDR3 region has 16 residues. Per germline, CDR1 SGHTS and CDR2 YDEGEE. These data were likewise used in another study, on human thymus T cells.

Source material: thymocytes. The source is a boy under two years old with a congenital heart defect. The rearrangement links TRBV5-8 to TRBJ1-3; 8 nucleotides agree with TRBD1. CDR3 DNA sequence: TGTGCCAGCAGCTCCATCCGGACAGGGTCGGGAAACACCATATATTTT. Translating gives CASSSIRTGSGNTIYF.